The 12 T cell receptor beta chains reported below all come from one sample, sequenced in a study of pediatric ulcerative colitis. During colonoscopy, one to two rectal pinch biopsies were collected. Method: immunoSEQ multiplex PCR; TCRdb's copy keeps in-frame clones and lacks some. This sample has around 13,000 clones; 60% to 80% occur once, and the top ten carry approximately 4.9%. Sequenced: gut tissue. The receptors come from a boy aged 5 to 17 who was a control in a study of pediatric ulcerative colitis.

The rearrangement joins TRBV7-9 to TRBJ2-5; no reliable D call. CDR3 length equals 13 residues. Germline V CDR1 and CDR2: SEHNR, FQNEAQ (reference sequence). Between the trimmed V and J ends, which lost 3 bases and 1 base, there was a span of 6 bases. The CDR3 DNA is TGTGCCAGCAGCTTCCCGCTCCAAGAGACCCAGTACTTC. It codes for CASSFPLQETQYF.

CDR3 residues: CSVEATGTSGYTF. CDR3 DNA: TGCAGCGTTGAAGCCACCGGGACAAGCGGCTACACCTTC. The V gene is TRBV29-1, the J gene TRBJ1-2, with a weak D call TRBD1 (6 bases). The CDR3 is 13 residues long. Germline V gives CDR1 SQVTM, CDR2 ANQGSEA. V was trimmed by 1 base and J by 8 bases, leaving 14 bases between them.

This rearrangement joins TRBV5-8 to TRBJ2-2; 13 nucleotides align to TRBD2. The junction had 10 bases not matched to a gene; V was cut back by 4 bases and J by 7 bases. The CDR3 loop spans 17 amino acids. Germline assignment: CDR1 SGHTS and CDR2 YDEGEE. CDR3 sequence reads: CASSRTSGRASGGELFF. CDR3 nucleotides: TGTGCCAGCAGCCGTACTAGCGGGAGGGCCTCGGGCGGGGAGCTGTTTTTT.

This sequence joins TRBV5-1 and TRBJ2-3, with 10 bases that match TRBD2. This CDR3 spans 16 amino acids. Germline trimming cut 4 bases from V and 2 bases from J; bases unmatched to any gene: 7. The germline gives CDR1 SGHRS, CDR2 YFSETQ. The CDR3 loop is CASSPFSGRPTDTQYF. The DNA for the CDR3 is TGCGCCAGCAGCCCTTTTAGCGGGAGGCCCACAGATACGCAGTATTTT.

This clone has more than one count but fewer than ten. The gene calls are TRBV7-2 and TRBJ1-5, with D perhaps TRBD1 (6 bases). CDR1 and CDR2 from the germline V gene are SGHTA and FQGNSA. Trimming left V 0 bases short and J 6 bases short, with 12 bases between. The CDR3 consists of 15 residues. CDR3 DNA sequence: TGTGCCAGCAGCTTAGCTGGGGGGCGAATTCAGCCCCAGCATTTT. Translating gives CASSLAGGRIQPQHF.

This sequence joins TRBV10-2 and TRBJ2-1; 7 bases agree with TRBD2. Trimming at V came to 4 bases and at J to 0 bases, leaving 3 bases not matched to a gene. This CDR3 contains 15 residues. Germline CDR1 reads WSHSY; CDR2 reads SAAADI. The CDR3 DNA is TGCGCCAGCAGTGCAAGGACTAGCTCCTACAATGAGCAGTTCTTC. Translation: CASSARTSSYNEQFF.

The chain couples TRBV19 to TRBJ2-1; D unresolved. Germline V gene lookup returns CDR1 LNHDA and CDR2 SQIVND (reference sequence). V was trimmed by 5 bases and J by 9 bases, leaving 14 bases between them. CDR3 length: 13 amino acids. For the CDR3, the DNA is TGTGCCAGTAGTCCCTTCTTCAGAGGTGAGCAGTTCTTC. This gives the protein CASSPFFRGEQFF.

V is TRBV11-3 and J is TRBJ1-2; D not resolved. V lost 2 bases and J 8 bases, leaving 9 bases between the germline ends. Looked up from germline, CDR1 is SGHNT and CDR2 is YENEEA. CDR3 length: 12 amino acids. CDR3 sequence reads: CASSLLSLGYTF. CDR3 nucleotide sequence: TGTGCCAGCAGCTTATTAAGCTTGGGCTACACCTTC.

CDR3 sequence (DNA): TGTGCCAGCAGCTTAGCGGTTTACACCGGGGAGCTGTTTTTT. This codes for CASSLAVYTGELFF. J is TRBJ2-2 and V is TRBV9; TRBD2 might be the D (6 bases). V dropped 4 bases and J dropped 3 bases, with 10 bases sitting between them. Germline V gene sequence: CDR1 SGDLS, CDR2 YYNGEE. The CDR3 totals 14 residues.

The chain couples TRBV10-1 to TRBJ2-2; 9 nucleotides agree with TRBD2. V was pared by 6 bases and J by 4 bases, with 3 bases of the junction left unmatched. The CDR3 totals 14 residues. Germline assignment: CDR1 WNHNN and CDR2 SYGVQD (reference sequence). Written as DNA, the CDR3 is TGCGCCAGCAGCGGACTAGCGAGCACCGGGGAGCTGTTTTTT. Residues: CASSGLASTGELFF.

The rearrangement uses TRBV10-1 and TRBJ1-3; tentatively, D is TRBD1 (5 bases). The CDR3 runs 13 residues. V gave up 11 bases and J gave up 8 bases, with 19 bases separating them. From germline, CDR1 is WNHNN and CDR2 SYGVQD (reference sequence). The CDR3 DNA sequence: TGCGCCCGCGGGGACTGTAGAGGGTACACCATATATTTT. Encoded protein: CARGDCRGYTIYF.

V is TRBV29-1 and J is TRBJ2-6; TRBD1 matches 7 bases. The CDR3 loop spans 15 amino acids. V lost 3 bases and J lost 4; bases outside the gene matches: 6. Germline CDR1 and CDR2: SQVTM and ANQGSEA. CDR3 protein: CSVDPGQAGANVLTF. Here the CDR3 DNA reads TGCAGCGTTGACCCCGGACAGGCCGGGGCCAACGTCCTGACTTTC.